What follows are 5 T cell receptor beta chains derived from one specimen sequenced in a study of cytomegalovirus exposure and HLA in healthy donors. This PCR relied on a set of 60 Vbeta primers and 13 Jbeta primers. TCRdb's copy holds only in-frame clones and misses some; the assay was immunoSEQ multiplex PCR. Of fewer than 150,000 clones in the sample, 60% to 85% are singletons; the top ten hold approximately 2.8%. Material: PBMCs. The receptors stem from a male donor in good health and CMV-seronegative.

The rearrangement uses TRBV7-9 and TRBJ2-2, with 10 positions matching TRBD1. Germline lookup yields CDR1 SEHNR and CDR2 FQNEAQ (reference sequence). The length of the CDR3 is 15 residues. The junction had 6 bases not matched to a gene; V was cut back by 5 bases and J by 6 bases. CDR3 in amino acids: CASSTGTGVAGELFF. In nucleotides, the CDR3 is TGTGCCAGCAGCACCGGGACAGGGGTTGCCGGGGAGCTGTTTTTT.

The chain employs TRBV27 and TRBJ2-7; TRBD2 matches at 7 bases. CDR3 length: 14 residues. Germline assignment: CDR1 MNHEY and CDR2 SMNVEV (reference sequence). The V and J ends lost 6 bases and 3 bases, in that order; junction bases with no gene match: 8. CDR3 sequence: CASRGSGKNYEQYF. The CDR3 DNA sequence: TGTGCCAGCAGGGGGAGCGGGAAAAACTACGAGCAGTACTTC.

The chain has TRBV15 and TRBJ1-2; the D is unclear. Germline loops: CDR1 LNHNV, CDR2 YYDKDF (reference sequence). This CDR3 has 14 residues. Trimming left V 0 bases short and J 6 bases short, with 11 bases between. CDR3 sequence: CATSRDVPSDGYTF. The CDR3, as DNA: TGTGCCACCAGCAGAGATGTCCCCAGCGATGGCTACACCTTC. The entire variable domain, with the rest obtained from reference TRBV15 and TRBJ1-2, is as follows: DAMVIQNPRYQVTQFGKPVTLSCSQTLNHNVMYWYQQKSSQAPKLLFHYYDKDFNNEADTPDNFQSRRPNTSFCFLDIRSPGLGDTAMYLCATSRDVPSDGYTFGSGTRLTVV.

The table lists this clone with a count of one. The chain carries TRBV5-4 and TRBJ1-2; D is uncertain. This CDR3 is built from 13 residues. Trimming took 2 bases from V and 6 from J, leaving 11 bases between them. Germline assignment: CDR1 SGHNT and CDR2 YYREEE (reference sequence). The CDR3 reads CASSLRREHGYTF. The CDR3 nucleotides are TGTGCCAGCAGCTTACGGAGGGAGCATGGCTACACCTTC.

The CDR3 reads CASSLSVSYNEQFF. The CDR3, as DNA: TGTGCCAGCAGCTTGTCGGTCTCCTACAATGAGCAGTTCTTC. This chain links TRBV11-2 with TRBJ2-1; no clear D gene. This CDR3 has 14 amino acids. Germline V CDR1 and CDR2: SGHAT, FQNNGV. V was clipped by 3 bases and J by 0 bases, with 6 bases between them.